A single T cell receptor beta chain is shown here with its context. Its antigen is unknown. The CDR3 has 14 residues. Germline loops: CDR1 MNHEY, CDR2 SMNVEV (reference sequence). TCR beta cDNA was generated via 5'RACE template switching incorporating UMIs. TCRdb re-called the 5' RACE reads and gives one entry per CDR3 protein, without DNA. This sample's table reports 450,000 to 600,000 distinct CDR3 sequences. The entry originates in a study of T cells expressing NK-cell markers. Overall study: Sorted CD3+CD56+NKG2C+, CD3+CD56+NKG2C- and CD3+CD56-NKG2C+ T cells provided the TCR beta repertoires.

Study-wide results and limits: These clonotypes also led the CD3+CD56-NKG2C+ fraction in a handful of donors. As a fraction of CD8+ T cells, dominant NKG2C+ clonotypes reached about 1.0-7.0% in roughly 6 donors.

The sequence was obtained from a man younger than 30 in good health. The sample comprised blood T cells: a sorted CD56 or NKG2C T cell subset, CD4+ or CD8+ T cells, or bulk PBMC T cells (not recorded which). This sequence joins TRBV27 and TRBJ2-3; there is no DNA to check the TCRdb D call of TRBD2. The CDR3 region is CASSILQGLDTQYF.